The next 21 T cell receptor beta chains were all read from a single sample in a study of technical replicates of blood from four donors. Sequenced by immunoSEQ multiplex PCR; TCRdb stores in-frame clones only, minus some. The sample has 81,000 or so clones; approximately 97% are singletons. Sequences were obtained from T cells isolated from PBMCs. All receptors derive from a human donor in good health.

The DNA for the CDR3 is TGTGCCAGCAGCCAAGTCCCCAGCTCCTACGAGCAGTACTTC. Translating gives CASSQVPSSYEQYF. The chain has TRBV14 and TRBJ2-7; D unresolved. Germline V CDR1 and CDR2: SGHDN, FVKESK. Trimming took off 1 base at V and 0 bases at J, with 7 bases between the two ends. The CDR3 has 14 amino acids.

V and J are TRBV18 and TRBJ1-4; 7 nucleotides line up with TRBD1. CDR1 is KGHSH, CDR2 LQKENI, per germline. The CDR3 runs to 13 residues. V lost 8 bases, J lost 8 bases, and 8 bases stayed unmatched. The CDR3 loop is CASTYRGGEKLFF. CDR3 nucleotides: TGTGCCAGCACCTACAGGGGTGGCGAAAAACTGTTTTTT.

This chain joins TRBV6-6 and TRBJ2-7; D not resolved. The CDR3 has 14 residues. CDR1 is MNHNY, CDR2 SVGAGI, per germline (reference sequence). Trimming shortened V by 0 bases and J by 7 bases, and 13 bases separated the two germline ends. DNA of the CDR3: TGTGCCAGCAGTTACTCGTCCTTGCGGCGGGAGCAGTACTTC. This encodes CASSYSSLRREQYF.

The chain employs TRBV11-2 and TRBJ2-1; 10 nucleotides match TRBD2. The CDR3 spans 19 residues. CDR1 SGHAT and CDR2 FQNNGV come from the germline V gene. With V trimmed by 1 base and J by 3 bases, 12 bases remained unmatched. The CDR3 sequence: CASSLVSSGSPRDYNEQFF. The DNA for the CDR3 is TGTGCCAGCAGCTTAGTGTCTAGCGGGAGCCCTCGCGACTACAATGAGCAGTTCTTC.

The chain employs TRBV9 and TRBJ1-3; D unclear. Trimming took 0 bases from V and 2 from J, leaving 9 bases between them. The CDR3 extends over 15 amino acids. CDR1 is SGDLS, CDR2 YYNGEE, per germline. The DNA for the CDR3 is TGTGCCAGCAGCGTAGCCTCCCAGGCTGGAAACACCATATATTTT. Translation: CASSVASQAGNTIYF.

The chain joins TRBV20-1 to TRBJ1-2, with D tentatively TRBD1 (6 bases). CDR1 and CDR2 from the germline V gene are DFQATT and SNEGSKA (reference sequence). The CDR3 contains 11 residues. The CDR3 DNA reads TGCAATACGAACAGGGTTTATGGCTACACCTTC. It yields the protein CNTNRVYGYTF.

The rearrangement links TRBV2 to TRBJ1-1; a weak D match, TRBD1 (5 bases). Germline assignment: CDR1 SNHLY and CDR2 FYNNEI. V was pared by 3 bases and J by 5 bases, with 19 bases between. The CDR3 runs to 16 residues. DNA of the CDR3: TGTGCCAGCAGTGACAGGGTCGGTAGTGGGAAAACTGAAGCTTTCTTT. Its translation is CASSDRVGSGKTEAFF.

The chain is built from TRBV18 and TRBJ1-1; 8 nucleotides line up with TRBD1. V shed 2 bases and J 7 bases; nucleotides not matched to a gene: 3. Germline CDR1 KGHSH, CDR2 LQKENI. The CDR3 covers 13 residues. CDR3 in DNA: TGTGCCAGCTCACCATGGGACAGGCTTGAAGCTTTCTTT. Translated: CASSPWDRLEAFF.

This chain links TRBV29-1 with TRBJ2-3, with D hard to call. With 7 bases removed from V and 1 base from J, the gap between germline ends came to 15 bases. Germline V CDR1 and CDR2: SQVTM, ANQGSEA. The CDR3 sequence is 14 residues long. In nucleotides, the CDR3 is TGCAGCGCATTGTCCCTAGGAGGCACAGATACGCAGTATTTT. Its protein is CSALSLGGTDTQYF.

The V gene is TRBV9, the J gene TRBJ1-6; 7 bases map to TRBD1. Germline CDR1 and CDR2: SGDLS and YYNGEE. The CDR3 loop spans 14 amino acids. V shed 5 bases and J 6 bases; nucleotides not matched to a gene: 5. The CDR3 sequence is CASSADRINSPLHF. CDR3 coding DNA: TGTGCCAGCAGTGCGGACAGGATTAATTCACCCCTCCACTTT.

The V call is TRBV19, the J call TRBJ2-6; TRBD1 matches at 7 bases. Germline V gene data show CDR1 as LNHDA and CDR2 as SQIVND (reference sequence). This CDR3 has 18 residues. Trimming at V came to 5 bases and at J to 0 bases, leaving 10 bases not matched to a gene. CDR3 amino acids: CASSRATGAYSGANVLTF. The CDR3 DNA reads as TGTGCCAGTAGTCGAGCCACAGGGGCTTACTCTGGGGCCAACGTCCTGACTTTC. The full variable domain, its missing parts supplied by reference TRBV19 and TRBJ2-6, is DGGITQSPKYLFRKEGQNVTLSCEQNLNHDAMYWYRQDPGQGLRLIYYSQIVNDFQKGDIAEGYSVSREKKESFPLTVTSAQKNPTAFYLCASSRATGAYSGANVLTFGAGSRLTVL.

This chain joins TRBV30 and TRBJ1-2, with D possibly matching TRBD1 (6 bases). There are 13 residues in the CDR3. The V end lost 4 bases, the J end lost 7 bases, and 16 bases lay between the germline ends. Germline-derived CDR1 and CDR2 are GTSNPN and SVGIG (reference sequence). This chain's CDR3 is CAWTQGTGRGYTF. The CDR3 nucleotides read TGTGCCTGGACCCAGGGTACAGGGCGTGGCTACACCTTC.

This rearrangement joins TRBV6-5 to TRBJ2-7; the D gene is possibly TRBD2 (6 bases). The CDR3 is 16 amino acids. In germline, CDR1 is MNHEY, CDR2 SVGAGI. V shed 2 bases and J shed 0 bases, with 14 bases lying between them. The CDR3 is CASSYNGDGGSYEQYF. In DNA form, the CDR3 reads TGTGCCAGCAGTTACAATGGGGACGGGGGCTCCTACGAGCAGTACTTC.

CDR3 amino acids: CASSLRAAVTDTQYF. CDR3 nucleotides: TGCGCCAGCAGCTTAAGAGCGGCGGTCACAGATACGCAGTATTTT. The chain carries TRBV5-1 and TRBJ2-3, with D tentatively TRBD2 (5 bases). Germline V gene data show CDR1 as SGHRS and CDR2 as YFSETQ. This CDR3 is built from 15 residues. V was cut by 2 bases and J by 2 bases, with 12 bases left in between.

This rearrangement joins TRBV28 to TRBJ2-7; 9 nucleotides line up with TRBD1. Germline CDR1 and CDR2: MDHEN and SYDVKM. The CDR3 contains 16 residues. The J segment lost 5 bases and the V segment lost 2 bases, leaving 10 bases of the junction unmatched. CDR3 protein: CASSLLPGQGRDEQYF. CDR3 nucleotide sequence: TGTGCCAGCAGTTTACTACCGGGACAGGGAAGGGACGAGCAGTACTTC.

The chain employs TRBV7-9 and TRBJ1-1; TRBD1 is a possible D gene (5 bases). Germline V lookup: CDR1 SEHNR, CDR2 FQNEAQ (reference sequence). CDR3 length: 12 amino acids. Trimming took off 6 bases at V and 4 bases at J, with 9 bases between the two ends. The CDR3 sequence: CASRGRGTEAFF. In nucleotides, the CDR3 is TGTGCCAGCAGGGGAAGGGGCACTGAAGCTTTCTTT.

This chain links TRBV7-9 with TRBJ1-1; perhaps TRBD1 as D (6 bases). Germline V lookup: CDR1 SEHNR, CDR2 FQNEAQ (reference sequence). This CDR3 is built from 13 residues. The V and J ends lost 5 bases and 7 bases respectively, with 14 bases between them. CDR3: CASSPMGAGEAFF. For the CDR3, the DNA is TGTGCCAGCAGCCCGATGGGGGCCGGTGAAGCTTTCTTT.

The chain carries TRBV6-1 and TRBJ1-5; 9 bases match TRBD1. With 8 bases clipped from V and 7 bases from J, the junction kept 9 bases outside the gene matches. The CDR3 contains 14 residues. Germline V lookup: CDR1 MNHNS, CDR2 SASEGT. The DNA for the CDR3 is TGTGCCAGCGCGGGACAGGGAGTTTCCCAGCCCCAGCATTTT. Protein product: CASAGQGVSQPQHF.

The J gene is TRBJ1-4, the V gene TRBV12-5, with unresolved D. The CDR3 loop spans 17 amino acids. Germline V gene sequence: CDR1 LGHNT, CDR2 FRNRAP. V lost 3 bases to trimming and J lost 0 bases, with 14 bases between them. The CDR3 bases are TGTGCTAGTGGTTTAGTTTTCGGAGAAGCAACTAATGAAAAACTGTTTTTT. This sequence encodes CASGLVFGEATNEKLFF.

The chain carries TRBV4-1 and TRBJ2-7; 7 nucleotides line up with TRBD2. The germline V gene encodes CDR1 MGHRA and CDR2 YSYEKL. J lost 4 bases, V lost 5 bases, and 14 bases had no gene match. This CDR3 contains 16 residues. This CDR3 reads CASSTTHREARYEQYF. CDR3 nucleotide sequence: TGCGCCAGCAGCACCACCCACCGGGAGGCTAGGTACGAGCAGTACTTC.

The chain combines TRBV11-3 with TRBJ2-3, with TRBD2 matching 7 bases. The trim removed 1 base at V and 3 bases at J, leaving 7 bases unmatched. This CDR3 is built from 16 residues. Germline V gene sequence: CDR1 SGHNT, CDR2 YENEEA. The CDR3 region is CASSLAGGGGTDTQYF. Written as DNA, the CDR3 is TGTGCCAGCAGCTTAGCGGGAGGCGGAGGGACAGATACGCAGTATTTT.